The 13 T cell receptor beta chains given below trace back to one sample, sequenced in a study of T cells in women clearing cervical HPV infection. Sequenced by immunoSEQ multiplex PCR; TCRdb stores in-frame clones only, minus some. Recorded for this sample: 20,000 to 25,000 clones. The sequencing input was blood buffy coat. The receptors were gathered from a woman aged 18-70 years with a cervical HPV16 infection that either progressed to CIN3+ or cleared (not recorded which).

Remarks on this clone: Read data end 3 residues before the CDR3 end; the end is taken from the germline J gene. This chain uses TRBV20-1 with TRBJ2-7; 11 positions match TRBD2. The CDR3 extends over 13 amino acids. V trimming: 4 bases; J trimming: 3 bases; junction bases outside the gene matches: 2. Germline V gene sequence: CDR1 DFQATT, CDR2 SNEGSKA (reference sequence). The CDR3 sequence: CSAKLAGDYEQYF. The covered CDR3 bases are TGCAGTGCTAAACTAGCGGGGGACTACGAG.

Notes on this clone: Read data end 3 residues before the CDR3 end; the end is taken from the germline J gene. This chain links TRBV7-2 with TRBJ2-7; TRBD2 matches 11 bases. The CDR3 length is 15 residues. The V segment lost 4 bases and the J segment 3 bases; nucleotides outside the gene matches: 5. Germline V lookup: CDR1 SGHTA, CDR2 FQGNSA. Incomplete CDR3 DNA: TGTGCCAGCAGCTCCGAGACTAGCGGGAACTACGAG. As protein: CASSSETSGNYE. The whole CDR3 protein is CASSSETSGNYEQYF. The complete variable domain, with remaining parts taken from reference TRBV7-2 and TRBJ2-7, reads GAGVSQSPSNKVTEKGKDVELRCDPISGHTALYWYRQSLGQGLEFLIYFQGNSAPDKSGLPSDRFSAERTGGSVSTLTIQRTQQEDSAVYLCASSSETSGNYEQYFGPGTRLTVT.

As concerns this clone: Read data end 3 residues before the CDR3 end; the end is taken from the germline J gene. The chain couples TRBV20-1 to TRBJ2-5, with 7 bases identical to TRBD2. J lost 3 bases, V lost 3 bases, and 7 bases had no gene match. The CDR3 has 14 residues. In germline, CDR1 is DFQATT, CDR2 SNEGSKA (reference sequence). The CDR3 loop reads CSASYLAGEETQYF. CDR3 DNA (partial): TGCAGTGCTAGCTACTTGGCGGGGGAAGAGACC.

A note on this clone: The CDR3 is cut off 3 residues early in the read; its end comes from the germline J gene. The rearrangement links TRBV18 to TRBJ1-4, with 9 positions matching TRBD1. The CDR3 extends over 15 amino acids. V gave up 3 bases and J gave up 8 bases; unmatched junction bases: 7. Per the germline V gene, CDR1 is KGHSH and CDR2 is LQKENI. The covered CDR3 bases are TGTGCCAGCTCACCGAACCGGGACAGGGACGAAAAA. This encodes CASSPNRDRDEK. The entire CDR3 is CASSPNRDRDEKLFF.

Turning to this clone: Read coverage stops 3 residues before the CDR3 terminus; the germline J gene supplies the remainder. The chain employs TRBV18 and TRBJ1-2; D not certain. CDR3 length: 12 residues. CDR1 KGHSH and CDR2 LQKENI come from the germline V gene. The CDR3 DNA, read in part, is TGTGCCAGCTCGCCCGCTTCCTACGAC. Protein product: CASSPASYD. The CDR3 in full is CASSPASYDYTF.

Details on this clone: Read data end 3 residues before the CDR3 end; the end is taken from the germline J gene. The chain uses TRBV20-1 and TRBJ1-6, with a weak D call TRBD1 (5 bases). Germline V lookup: CDR1 DFQATT, CDR2 SNEGSKA (reference sequence). The CDR3 runs 13 residues. Trimming cost V 1 base and J 7 bases, with 8 bases left between them. Incomplete CDR3 DNA: TGCAGTGCTAGAGGCAGGGAGAATTCACCC. Translating it yields CSARGRENSP. The entire CDR3 protein reads CSARGRENSPLHF.

CDR3 bases read: TGTGCCAGCAGCTTAGAGAGGCCAGGACAGCCC. Encoded protein: CASSLERPGQP. In full, the CDR3 is CASSLERPGQPQHF. The rearrangement links TRBV7-2 to TRBJ1-5; D unresolved. The sequence runs out 3 residues before the end of the CDR3; the remainder is reconstructed from the germline J gene. The CDR3 covers 14 residues. Germline V lookup: CDR1 SGHTA, CDR2 FQGNSA. With 1 base removed from V and 7 bases from J, the gap between germline ends came to 11 bases.

Concerning this clone itself: Read sequence stops 3 residues before the CDR3 end, and the germline J gene provides the missing end. The chain combines TRBV27 with TRBJ1-6, with 8 positions matching TRBD1. The CDR3 has 16 amino acids. Germline loops: CDR1 MNHEY, CDR2 SMNVEV (reference sequence). The V gene end was trimmed by 4 bases and the J gene end by 6 bases; junction bases not matched to a gene: 8. CDR3 DNA (partial): TGTGCCAGCAGTTATACCGGGACAGGACTTAATTCACCC. Amino acids: CASSYTGTGLNSP. The CDR3 reads in full as CASSYTGTGLNSPLHF.

About this clone itself: Read sequence stops 3 residues before the CDR3 end, and the germline J gene provides the missing end. The chain employs TRBV20-1 and TRBJ1-6; 8 nucleotides line up with TRBD1. Germline lookup yields CDR1 DFQATT and CDR2 SNEGSKA (reference sequence). With 5 bases clipped from V and 10 bases from J, the junction kept 7 bases outside the gene matches. The CDR3 covers 13 residues. Here the CDR3 reads CSAADRGGSPLHF. Incomplete CDR3 DNA: TGCAGTGCTGCTGACAGGGGCGGATCACCC.

Details on this clone: The read terminates 3 residues ahead of where the CDR3 ends, so the germline J gene completes it. The V gene is TRBV20-1, the J gene TRBJ1-6, with 7 bases that match TRBD1. V shed 7 bases and J 0 bases; nucleotides not matched to a gene: 6. This CDR3 comprises 15 residues. Germline V lookup: CDR1 DFQATT, CDR2 SNEGSKA (reference sequence). The CDR3 loop is CSGRQGSSYNSPLHF. CDR3 DNA, as far as it was read: TGCAGTGGAAGACAGGGAAGCTCCTATAATTCACCC.

As for this clone: The read is 3 residues too short to cover the CDR3 end, so that end is filled in from the germline J gene. This chain joins TRBV7-6 and TRBJ2-5; 8 bases agree with TRBD2. Germline-derived CDR1 and CDR2 are SGHVS and FNYEAQ. This CDR3 has 14 residues. V shed 5 bases and J 5 bases; nucleotides not matched to a gene: 7. The CDR3 loop is CASSDRTSTETQYF. The sequenced part of the CDR3 DNA is TGTGCCAGCAGCGACAGGACTAGCACGGAGACC.

About this clone: The DNA ends 3 residues before the CDR3 does, and the rest of the CDR3 is filled in from the germline J gene. The chain employs TRBV10-3 and TRBJ2-7; D is undetermined. The CDR3 sequence is 12 residues long. Trimming removed 2 bases at V and 3 bases at J, with 5 bases between. The germline V gene has CDR1 ENHRY and CDR2 SYGVKD. The CDR3 bases that were read are TGTGCCATCAGTGAGATCCTCTACGAG. This gives the protein CAISEILYE. The full CDR3 is CAISEILYEQYF.

Notes on this clone: Sequencing ends 3 residues short of the CDR3 end; the germline J gene provides the rest. The rearrangement uses TRBV6-2 or TRBV6-3 and TRBJ2-7; 8 bases are a match to TRBD1. The CDR3 totals 14 residues. The germline V gene encodes CDR1 MNHEY and CDR2 SVGEGT. The J segment lost 4 bases and the V segment lost 4 bases, leaving 6 bases of the junction unmatched. Incomplete CDR3 DNA: TGTGCCAGCAGTTCCTGGACAGGGCAATACGAG. It codes for CASSSWTGQYE. The full CDR3 protein reads CASSSWTGQYEQYF.